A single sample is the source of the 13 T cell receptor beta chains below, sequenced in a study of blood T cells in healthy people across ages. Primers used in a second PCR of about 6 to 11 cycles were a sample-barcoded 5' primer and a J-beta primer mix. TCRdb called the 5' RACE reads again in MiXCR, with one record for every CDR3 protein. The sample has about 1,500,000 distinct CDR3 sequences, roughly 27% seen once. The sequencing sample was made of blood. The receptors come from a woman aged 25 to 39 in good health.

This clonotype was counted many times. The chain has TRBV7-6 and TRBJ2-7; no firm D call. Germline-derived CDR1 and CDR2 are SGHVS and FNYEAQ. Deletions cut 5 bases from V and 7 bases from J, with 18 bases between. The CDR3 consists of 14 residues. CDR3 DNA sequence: TGTGCCAGCAGCCTCACGGGCGTTAGCCAAGAGCAGTACTTC. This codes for CASSLTGVSQEQYF.

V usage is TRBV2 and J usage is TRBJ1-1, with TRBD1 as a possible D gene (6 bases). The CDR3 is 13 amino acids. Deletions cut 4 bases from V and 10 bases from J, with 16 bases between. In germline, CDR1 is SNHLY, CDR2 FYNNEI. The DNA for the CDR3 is TGTGCCAGCAGTGGTGACAGGTCTGAGTCAGCTTTCTTT. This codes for CASSGDRSESAFF.

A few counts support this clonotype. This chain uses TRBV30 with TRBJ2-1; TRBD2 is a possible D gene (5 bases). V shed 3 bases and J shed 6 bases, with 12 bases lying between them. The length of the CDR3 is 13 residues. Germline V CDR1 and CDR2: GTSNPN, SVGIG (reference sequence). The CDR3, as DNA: TGTGCCTGGAGGGGTTTAGCGTCCAATGAGCAGTTCTTC. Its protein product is CAWRGLASNEQFF.

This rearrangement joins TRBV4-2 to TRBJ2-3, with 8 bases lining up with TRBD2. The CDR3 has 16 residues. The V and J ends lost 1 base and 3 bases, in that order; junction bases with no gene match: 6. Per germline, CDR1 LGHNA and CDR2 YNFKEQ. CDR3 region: CASSQGIERETDTQYF. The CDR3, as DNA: TGTGCCAGCAGCCAAGGAATAGAGCGGGAGACAGATACGCAGTATTTT.

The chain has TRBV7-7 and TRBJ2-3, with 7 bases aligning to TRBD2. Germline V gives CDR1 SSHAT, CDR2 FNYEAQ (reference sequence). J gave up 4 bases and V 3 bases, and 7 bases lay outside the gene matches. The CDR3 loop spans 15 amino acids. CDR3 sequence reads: CASSFRAGPADTQYF. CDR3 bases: TGTGCCAGCAGCTTCAGAGCGGGGCCGGCAGATACGCAGTATTTT.

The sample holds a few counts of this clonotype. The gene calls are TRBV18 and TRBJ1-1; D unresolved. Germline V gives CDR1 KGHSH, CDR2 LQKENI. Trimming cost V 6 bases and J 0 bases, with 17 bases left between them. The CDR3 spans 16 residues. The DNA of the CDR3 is TGTGCCAGCTCCGTTTCCATCCCAGGAGTGAACACTGAAGCTTTCTTT. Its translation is CASSVSIPGVNTEAFF.

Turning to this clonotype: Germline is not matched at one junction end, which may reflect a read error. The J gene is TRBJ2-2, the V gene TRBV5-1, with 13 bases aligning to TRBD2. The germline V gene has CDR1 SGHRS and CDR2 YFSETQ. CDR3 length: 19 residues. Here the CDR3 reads CASSPGLAGAPSNTGERFF. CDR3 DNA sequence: TGCGCCAGCAGCCCAGGACTAGCGGGGGCCCCTTCGAACACCGGGGAGCGGTTTTTT.

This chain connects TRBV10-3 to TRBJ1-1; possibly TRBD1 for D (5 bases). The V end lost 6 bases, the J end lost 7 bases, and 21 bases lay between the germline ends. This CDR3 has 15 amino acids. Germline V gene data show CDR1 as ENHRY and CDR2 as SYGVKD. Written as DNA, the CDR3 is TGTGCCATCAGATCGACCACTCCAGGGTTGGGTGAAGCTTTCTTT. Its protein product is CAIRSTTPGLGEAFF.

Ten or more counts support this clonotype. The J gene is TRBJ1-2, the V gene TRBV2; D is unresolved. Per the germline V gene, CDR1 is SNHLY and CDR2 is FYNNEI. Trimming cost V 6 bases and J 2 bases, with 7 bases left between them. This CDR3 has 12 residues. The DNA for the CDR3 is TGTGCCAGCAGGAAGGACAACTATGGCTACACCTTC. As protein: CASRKDNYGYTF.

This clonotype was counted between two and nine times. The DNA of the CDR3 is TGTGCCAGCAGCCAACCGGACAGGGCCCCCTTGGGAGCTTTCTTT. Translation gives CASSQPDRAPLGAFF. The genes are TRBV13 and TRBJ1-1, with 8 bases matching TRBD1. The CDR3 sequence is 15 residues long. The V gene end was trimmed by 5 bases and the J gene end by 10 bases; junction bases not matched to a gene: 15. The germline CDR1 and CDR2 sequences are PRHDT and FYEKMQ (reference sequence).

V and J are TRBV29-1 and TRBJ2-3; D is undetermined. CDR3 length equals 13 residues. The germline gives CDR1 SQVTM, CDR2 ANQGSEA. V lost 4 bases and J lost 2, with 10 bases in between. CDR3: CSVARKITDTQYF. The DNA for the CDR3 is TGCAGCGTTGCAAGGAAAATCACAGATACGCAGTATTTT.

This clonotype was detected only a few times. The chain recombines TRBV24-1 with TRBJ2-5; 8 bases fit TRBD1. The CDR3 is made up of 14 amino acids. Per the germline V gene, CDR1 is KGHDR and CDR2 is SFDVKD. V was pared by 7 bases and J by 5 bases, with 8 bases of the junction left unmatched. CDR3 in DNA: TGTGCCACCAGAGAGACAGGGGCCGGGGAGACCCAGTACTTC. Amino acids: CATRETGAGETQYF.

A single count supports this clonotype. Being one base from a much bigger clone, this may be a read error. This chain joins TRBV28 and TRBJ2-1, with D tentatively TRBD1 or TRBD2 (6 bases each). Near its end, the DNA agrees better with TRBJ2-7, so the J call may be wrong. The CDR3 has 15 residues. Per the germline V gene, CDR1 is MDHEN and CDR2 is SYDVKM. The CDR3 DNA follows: TGTGCCAGCAGTTTTCGGGGGCAATCCTACAATGAGCAGTACTTC. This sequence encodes CASSFRGQSYNEQYF.